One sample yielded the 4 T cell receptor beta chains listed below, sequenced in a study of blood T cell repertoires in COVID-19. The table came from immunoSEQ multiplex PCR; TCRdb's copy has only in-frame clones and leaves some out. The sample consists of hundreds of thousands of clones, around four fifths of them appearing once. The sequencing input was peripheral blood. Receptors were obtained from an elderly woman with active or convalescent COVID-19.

For the CDR3, the DNA is TGCGCCAGCAGCCCAAACAGGGGCGAGGGGACTGAAGCTTTCTTT. It codes for CASSPNRGEGTEAFF. This chain connects TRBV5-1 to TRBJ1-1; 7 bases are shared with TRBD1. Germline CDR1 SGHRS, CDR2 YFSETQ. After removal of 4 bases from V and 5 bases from J, the junction contained 11 bases not matched to a gene. The CDR3 contains 15 residues.

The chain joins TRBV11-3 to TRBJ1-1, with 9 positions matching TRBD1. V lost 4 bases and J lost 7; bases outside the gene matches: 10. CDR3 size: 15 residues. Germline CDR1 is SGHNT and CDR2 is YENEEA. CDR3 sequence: CASSSGTGSLNEAFF. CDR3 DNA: TGTGCCAGCAGCTCTGGGACAGGGTCCTTGAATGAAGCTTTCTTT.

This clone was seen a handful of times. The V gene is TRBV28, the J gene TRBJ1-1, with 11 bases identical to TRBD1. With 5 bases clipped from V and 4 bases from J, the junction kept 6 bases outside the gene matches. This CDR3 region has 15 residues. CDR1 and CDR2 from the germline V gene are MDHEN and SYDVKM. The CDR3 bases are TGTGCCAGCAGTAGTCCCGGGACAGGGGGCACTGAAGCTTTCTTT. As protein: CASSSPGTGGTEAFF.

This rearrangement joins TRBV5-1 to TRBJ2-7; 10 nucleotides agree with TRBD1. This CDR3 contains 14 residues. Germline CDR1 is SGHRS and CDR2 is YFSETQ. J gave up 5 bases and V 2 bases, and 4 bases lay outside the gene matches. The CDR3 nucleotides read TGCGCCAGCAGCTTCGCCGGGACAGGGGACGAGCAGTACTTC. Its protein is CASSFAGTGDEQYF.